This TCR beta chain was retrieved from a study of blood T cell repertoires in COVID-19. Study at large: The cDNA or gDNA used as material had been derived from T cells, B-cell-depleted T cells, or PBMCs.

V was trimmed by 2 bases and J by 2 bases, leaving 13 bases between them. This CDR3 is built from 17 residues. The germline V gene has CDR1 MNHEY and CDR2 SMNVEV (reference sequence). The method was immunoSEQ multiplex PCR; TCRdb's version includes in-frame clones alone and lacks a portion of them. The sample yields around 16,000 clones, 70% to 90% seen once. This sequence was found in a man aged 65 to 79 in a cohort sampled during active COVID-19. The chain uses TRBV27 and TRBJ1-6; D is possibly TRBD1 (6 bases). Sequenced material: peripheral blood. The chain's CDR3 is CASSLTQGGTYNSPLHF. The CDR3 DNA follows: TGTGCCAGCAGTTTAACACAGGGTGGCACCTATAATTCACCCCTCCACTTT.